This passage covers 12 T cell receptor beta chains from one sample sequenced in a study of vaccination and CD4 T cells after COVID-19. Researchers used the Oncomine TCR Beta short-read assay to sequence DNA from cultured CD4+ T cells. TCRdb analysed the PCR reads with MiXCR anew, one entry per CDR3 protein. The sample includes around 11,000 distinct CDR3 sequences, roughly 56% of them seen just once. As for treatment: roughly ten-day PBMC culture with coronavirus spike peptide pools or control peptides (ViraFEST assay). These receptors have no identified antigens. Sequenced material: CD4+ T cells from blood, cultured in vitro. Every receptor here comes from a human donor who had recovered from COVID-19.

By its share, this clonotype is medium-sized (0.01 to 0.1%). The chain is built from TRBV15 and TRBJ1-5, with D unclear. This CDR3 region has 12 residues. V lost 4 bases, J lost 0 bases, and 1 base lay in between. Germline loops: CDR1 LNHNV, CDR2 YYDKDF (reference sequence). The CDR3 bases are TGTGCCACCAGCACTAGCAATCAGCCCCAGCATTTT. The encoded protein is CATSTSNQPQHF.

This clonotype was picked up a small number of times. CDR3 in DNA: TGCAGCCTAAGCGGAGGCGATTACAATGAGCAGTTCTTC. As protein: CSLSGGDYNEQFF. The chain carries TRBV20-1 and TRBJ2-1; tentatively, D is TRBD2 (5 bases). This CDR3 is built from 13 residues. Per germline, CDR1 DFQATT and CDR2 SNEGSKA (reference sequence).

The rearrangement links TRBV7-9 to TRBJ2-5; 8 bases line up with TRBD1. V lost 10 bases, J lost 5 bases, and 15 bases stayed unmatched. Looked up from germline, CDR1 is SEHNR and CDR2 is FQNEAQ (reference sequence). CDR3 length: 15 amino acids. The CDR3 spells CATQRQGQGEETQYF. In DNA form, the CDR3 reads TGTGCCACACAAAGGCAAGGACAGGGTGAGGAGACCCAGTACTTC.

In this sample, this clonotype turned up a few times. V gene TRBV19 combines with J gene TRBJ2-7; 10 nucleotides match TRBD1. Trimming cost V 8 bases and J 1 base; bases outside gene matches: 8. Germline CDR1 reads LNHDA; CDR2 reads SQIVND (reference sequence). This CDR3 region has 15 residues. CDR3 nucleotides: TGTGCCAGTGGGGGGTCGGACAGGGGGTCCTACGAGCAGTACTTC. This codes for CASGGSDRGSYEQYF.

The chain joins TRBV19 to TRBJ1-1; maybe TRBD1 (5 bases). Germline V lookup: CDR1 LNHDA, CDR2 SQIVND (reference sequence). The CDR3 sequence is 13 residues long. V shed 4 bases and J shed 3 bases, with 9 bases lying between them. The CDR3 here is CASSRRGDTEAFF. As DNA, the CDR3 is TGTGCCAGTAGTAGACGAGGGGACACTGAAGCTTTCTTT.

The chain couples TRBV20-1 to TRBJ2-7, with TRBD2 matching over 12 bases. J gave up 0 bases and V 2 bases, and 5 bases lay outside the gene matches. Germline V gene lookup returns CDR1 DFQATT and CDR2 SNEGSKA (reference sequence). The CDR3 runs 16 residues. This CDR3 reads CSARTSGRPLSYEQYF. In nucleotides, the CDR3 is TGCAGTGCTAGAACTAGCGGGAGGCCCCTCTCCTACGAGCAGTACTTC.

This clonotype was found a few times. In DNA, the CDR3 is TGTGCCAGCAGCGTACAAGAGACCCAGTACTTC. Translation gives CASSVQETQYF. The rearrangement links TRBV7-9 to TRBJ2-5; no clear D gene. The V gene's germline CDR1 is SEHNR and CDR2 FQNEAQ (reference sequence). This CDR3 spans 11 amino acids. The V end lost 5 bases, the J end lost 2 bases, and 3 bases lay between the germline ends.

Only a few counts were recorded for this clonotype. The V gene is TRBV5-1, the J gene TRBJ2-3; D possibly matches TRBD1 or TRBD2 (5 bases each). CDR1 is SGHRS and CDR2 is YFSETQ in the germline V gene. V shed 0 bases and J shed 2 bases, with 16 bases lying between them. CDR3 size: 17 residues. DNA of the CDR3: TGCGCCAGCAGCTTGGCTAGTAGTGGGGGAAACACAGATACGCAGTATTTT. This encodes CASSLASSGGNTDTQYF.

This chain uses TRBV28 with TRBJ2-5; maybe TRBD1 (5 bases). V was shortened by 3 bases and J by 3 bases, with 14 bases between the two germline ends. Germline V gene data show CDR1 as MDHEN and CDR2 as SYDVKM. This CDR3 has 15 amino acids. CDR3: CASSFWGMQKETQYF. In DNA, the CDR3 is TGTGCCAGCAGTTTCTGGGGCATGCAGAAAGAGACCCAGTACTTC.

This clonotype has just a few counts. The rearrangement uses TRBV7-8 and TRBJ2-7; no reliable D call. The CDR3 totals 14 residues. Trimming pared 1 base from V and 3 bases from J, leaving 10 bases between. Germline assignment: CDR1 SGHVS and CDR2 FQNEAQ. The CDR3 reads CASSLVRKYYEQYF. DNA for the CDR3: TGTGCCAGCAGCTTAGTAAGGAAGTACTACGAGCAGTACTTC. Variable domain in full (rest from reference TRBV7-8 and TRBJ2-7): GAGVSQSPRYKVAKRGQDVALRCDPISGHVSLFWYQQALGQGPEFLTYFQNEAQLDKSGLPSDRFFAERPEGSVSTLKIQRTQQEDSAVYLCASSLVRKYYEQYFGPGTRLTVT.

This chain joins TRBV7-2 and TRBJ1-5; D may be TRBD1 (5 bases). Trimming took 4 bases from V and 6 from J, leaving 10 bases between them. From germline, CDR1 is SGHTA and CDR2 FQGNSA. CDR3 length equals 13 residues. The CDR3 sequence: CASSSIQGQPQHF. The CDR3 coding sequence is TGTGCCAGCAGCTCTATTCAGGGTCAGCCCCAGCATTTT.

This chain uses TRBV2 with TRBJ1-1, with no clear D. V shed 8 bases and J shed 0 bases, with 4 bases lying between them. CDR1 is SNHLY, CDR2 FYNNEI, per germline. The CDR3 spans 11 residues. As DNA, the CDR3 is TGTGCCAGCGCAATGAACACTGAAGCTTTCTTT. This codes for CASAMNTEAFF.